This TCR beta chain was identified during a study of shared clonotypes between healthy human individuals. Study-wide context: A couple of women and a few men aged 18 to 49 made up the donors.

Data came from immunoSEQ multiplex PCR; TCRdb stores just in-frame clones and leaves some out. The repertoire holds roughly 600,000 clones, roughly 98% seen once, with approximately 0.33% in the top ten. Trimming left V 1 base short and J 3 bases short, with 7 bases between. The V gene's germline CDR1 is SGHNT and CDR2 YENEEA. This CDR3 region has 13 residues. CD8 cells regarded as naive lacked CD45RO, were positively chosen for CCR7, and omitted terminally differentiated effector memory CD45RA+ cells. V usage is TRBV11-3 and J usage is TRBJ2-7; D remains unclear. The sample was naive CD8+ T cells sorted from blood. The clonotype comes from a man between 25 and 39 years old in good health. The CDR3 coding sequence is TGTGCCAGCAGCTTAGGACTGATCTACGAGCAGTACTTC. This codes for CASSLGLIYEQYF.